This is a list of T cell receptor beta chains from one sample in a study of T cell responses to AZD1222 COVID-19 vaccine. Sequenced by immunoSEQ multiplex PCR; TCRdb stores in-frame clones only, minus some. The data contain approximately 150,000 clones, roughly nine tenths of them singletons. This sample comprised peripheral blood, obtained on day 0 of AZD1222 vaccination. Every receptor here comes from an adult in good health. Each CDR3 is given with its conserved first and last residue. Fields, in order: J gene, D gene, V gene, clone size, CDR3 protein, CDR3 DNA. D genes are given only for firm matches. Not every row has a clone size; where given, it reads once, few, many or a size class.

>TRBJ1-3|NA|TRBV29-1|few
CSLHSMEDTIYF
TGCAGCCTTCACTCGATGGAGGACACCATATATTTT
>TRBJ2-2|NA|TRBV7-6|NA
CASSSAGVPNTGELFF
TGTGCCAGCAGCTCGGCCGGGGTACCGAACACCGGGGAGCTGTTTTTT
>TRBJ2-7|NA|TRBV27|NA
CASSLYRAAYEQYF
TGTGCCAGCAGTTTATACAGGGCGGCCTACGAGCAGTACTTC
>TRBJ1-1|NA|TRBV29-1|NA
CSGGFRDTEAFF
TGCAGCGGGGGGTTTCGGGACACTGAAGCTTTCTTT
>TRBJ2-7|NA|TRBV6-6|NA
CASSYSAGSYEQYF
TGTGCCAGCAGTTACTCGGCGGGCTCCTACGAGCAGTACTTC
>TRBJ1-2|TRBD1|TRBV29-1|NA
CSVRDSALGYTF
TGCAGCGTTCGGGACAGCGCGCTTGGCTACACCTTC
>TRBJ2-1|TRBD2|TRBV19|NA
CASSMGLAAYNEQFF
TGTGCCAGTAGTATGGGACTAGCGGCCTACAATGAGCAGTTCTTC
>TRBJ2-3|NA|TRBV6-6|NA
CASSEADTQYF
TGTGCCAGCAGTGAGGCAGATACGCAGTATTTT
>TRBJ1-5|NA|TRBV12-5|NA
CASGLYLGPRNQPQHF
TGTGCTAGTGGTTTGTATCTGGGCCCCCGCAATCAGCCCCAGCATTTT
>TRBJ2-3|NA|TRBV11-2|once
CASSLAFGTDTQYF
TGTGCCAGCAGCTTAGCGTTTGGAACAGATACGCAGTATTTT
>TRBJ2-7|NA|TRBV2|NA
CASTTQGSSYEQYF
TGTGCCAGCACTACGCAGGGAAGCTCCTACGAGCAGTACTTC
>TRBJ2-3|TRBD2|TRBV6-4|NA
CASSDSGTSDTDTQYF
TGTGCCAGCAGTGACTCCGGGACTAGCGACACAGATACGCAGTATTTT
>TRBJ2-2|NA|TRBV7-9|once
CASSAGAGELFF
TGTGCCAGCAGCGCGGGGGCGGGGGAGCTGTTTTTT
>TRBJ1-6|TRBD1|TRBV2|NA
CASRQGSPLHF
TGTGCCAGCAGACAGGGGTCACCCCTCCACTTT
>TRBJ1-1|NA|TRBV20-1|once
CSASSGERAFF
TGCAGTGCTAGTTCCGGGGAGAGGGCTTTCTTT
>TRBJ2-6|TRBD1|TRBV18|NA
CASSRQGKTGANVLTF
TGTGCCAGCTCAAGACAGGGTAAGACTGGGGCCAACGTCCTGACTTTC
>TRBJ2-3|TRBD1|TRBV6-4|NA
CASSVLTGGSTDTQYF
TGTGCCAGCAGTGTCCTGACAGGGGGGAGCACAGATACGCAGTATTTT
>TRBJ2-7|NA|TRBV13|NA
CASSLGTSYEQYF
TGTGCCAGCAGCTTGGGGACTTCCTACGAGCAGTACTTC
>TRBJ1-1|TRBD1|TRBV10-1|NA
CASSEPGQPEAFF
TGCGCCAGCAGTGAGCCGGGACAGCCTGAAGCTTTCTTT
>TRBJ2-7|NA|TRBV4-1|NA
CASSQLQGTEQYF
TGCGCCAGCAGCCAATTACAGGGAACCGAGCAGTACTTC
>TRBJ2-2|NA|TRBV5-1|NA
CASSVVGQGSTGELFF
TGCGCCAGCTCGGTAGTCGGGCAGGGAAGCACCGGGGAGCTGTTTTTT
>TRBJ1-2|NA|TRBV19|NA
CASSTLNYGYTF
TGTGCCAGTAGTACCCTTAACTATGGCTACACCTTC
>TRBJ2-1|NA|TRBV2|once
CASSRRTSSYNEQFF
TGTGCCAGCAGTCGGAGGACCAGCTCCTACAATGAGCAGTTCTTC
>TRBJ2-7|NA|TRBV7-2|NA
CASSFRRTYEQYF
TGTGCCAGCAGCTTCAGGAGAACCTACGAGCAGTACTTC
>TRBJ1-1|NA|TRBV18|NA
CASSPSTNTEAFF
TGTGCCAGCTCGCCCAGCACGAACACTGAAGCTTTCTTT
>TRBJ2-3|NA|TRBV5-1|NA
CASSLGENTQYF
TGCGCCAGCAGCTTGGGGGAAAATACGCAGTATTTT
>TRBJ1-6|NA|TRBV5-1|NA
CASSLAGANYNSPLHF
TGCGCCAGCAGCTTGGCGGGGGCTAACTATAATTCACCCCTCCACTTT
>TRBJ2-7|TRBD1|TRBV9|once
CASSGDSPEQYF
TGTGCCAGCAGCGGGGACAGTCCCGAGCAGTACTTC
>TRBJ1-2|TRBD1|TRBV10-3|once
CAISGDSFVYGYTF
TGTGCCATCAGTGGGGACAGCTTCGTCTATGGCTACACCTTC
>TRBJ1-2|NA|TRBV27|NA
CASSQDRDYGYTF
TGTGCCAGCAGCCAGGACAGAGACTATGGCTACACCTTC
>TRBJ2-1|TRBD2|TRBV5-4|NA
CASSLTSGFNNEQFF
TGTGCCAGCAGCTTGACTAGCGGGTTCAACAATGAGCAGTTCTTC
>TRBJ2-1|NA|TRBV27|NA
CASSLSGGYNEQFF
TGTGCCAGCAGTTTATCGGGCGGCTACAATGAGCAGTTCTTC
>TRBJ2-3|NA|TRBV27|once
CASSFMVGRLITDTQYF
TGTGCCAGCAGTTTTATGGTCGGGAGATTAATCACAGATACGCAGTATTTT
>TRBJ1-3|TRBD1|TRBV15|NA
CATSRDRVDTIYF
TGTGCCACCAGCAGGGACAGGGTGGACACCATATATTTT
>TRBJ1-5|TRBD1|TRBV7-9|NA
CASSATGTGGIVSNQPQHF
TGTGCCAGCAGCGCAACCGGGACAGGGGGCATCGTAAGCAATCAGCCCCAGCATTTT
>TRBJ2-7|TRBD2|TRBV5-1|NA
CASSLGLISGRAGAREQYF
TGCGCCAGCAGCTTGGGACTTATTAGCGGGAGGGCCGGGGCCCGCGAGCAGTACTTC
>TRBJ1-5|TRBD1|TRBV6-1|NA
CASSEAGGGNQPQHF
TGTGCCAGCAGTGAAGCAGGGGGCGGCAATCAGCCCCAGCATTTT
>TRBJ2-3|TRBD1|TRBV5-1|once
CASSPNRDRGTQYF
TGCGCCAGCAGCCCCAACAGGGACAGGGGTACGCAGTATTTT
>TRBJ2-7|NA|TRBV3-1/TRBV3-2|NA
CASSQGGLGNYEQYF
TGTGCCAGCAGCCAAGGGGGGCTGGGCAATTACGAGCAGTACTTC
>TRBJ2-3|NA|TRBV27|once
CASSLGRYADTQYF
TGTGCCAGCAGTTTGGGGAGGTACGCAGATACGCAGTATTTT
>TRBJ2-7|NA|TRBV5-4|NA
CASSKEKETYEQYF
TGTGCCAGCAGCAAAGAAAAAGAAACCTACGAGCAGTACTTC
>TRBJ1-5|TRBD1|TRBV6-1|NA
CASSENKGTGYSNQPQHF
TGTGCCAGCAGTGAAAATAAAGGGACAGGCTATAGCAATCAGCCCCAGCATTTT
>TRBJ1-6|TRBD1|TRBV5-1|once
CASSGGTENSPLHF
TGCGCCAGCAGCGGGGGGACAGAAAATTCACCCCTCCACTTT
>TRBJ2-1|NA|TRBV7-6|NA
CASSLGGGRGYNEQFF
TGTGCCAGCAGCTTAGGGGGTGGACGGGGTTACAATGAGCAGTTCTTC
>TRBJ1-3|TRBD1|TRBV27|NA
CASSRWTGSSGNTIYF
TGTGCCAGCAGTCGCTGGACAGGGAGCTCTGGAAACACCATATATTTT
>TRBJ1-5|NA|TRBV6-6|NA
CASSLMGAHQPQHF
TGTGCCAGCAGCCTCATGGGGGCCCATCAGCCCCAGCATTTT
>TRBJ2-7|NA|TRBV18|NA
CASSPTLDSYEQYF
TGTGCCAGCTCACCAACCCTTGACAGCTACGAGCAGTACTTC
>TRBJ1-1|NA|TRBV6-5|NA
CASRRSDTEAFF
TGTGCCAGCAGAAGGAGCGACACTGAAGCTTTCTTT
>TRBJ1-1|NA|TRBV19|NA
CASSIGQGSTEAFF
TGTGCCAGTAGTATAGGGCAGGGATCCACTGAAGCTTTCTTT
>TRBJ1-6|NA|TRBV18|NA
CASSHDLTEINSPLHF
TGTGCCAGCTCTCACGATTTAACAGAAATTAATTCACCCCTCCACTTT